Detailed here is one T cell receptor (beta chain). Its antigen is undetermined. CDR3 size: 15 residues. With 6 bases clipped from V and 4 bases from J, the junction kept 7 bases outside the gene matches. Germline V gene data show CDR1 as SGHNT and CDR2 as YENEEA. Method: immunoSEQ multiplex PCR; TCRdb's copy keeps in-frame clones and lacks some. This table has about 53,000 clones, about 89% appearing once. The record originates from a study of early stage breast cancer tumors. Study-level points and caveats: Compared with adjacent normal breast, tumors showed around 2.5-fold denser, more clonal T cells. Enriched TCRB sequences shared across patients were mostly commonly generated sequences.

Sequenced sample: blood. This TCR came from a person in their 70s with breast cancer. The chain links TRBV11-3 to TRBJ2-1; 9 bases align to TRBD2. The CDR3 DNA sequence: TGTGCCAGCAGTCTAGCGGGGACCGAGTACAATGAGCAGTTCTTC. Protein sequence: CASSLAGTEYNEQFF.